The clone carrying this T cell receptor beta chain occurred many times. CDR3 size: 17 residues. Germline V gene sequence: CDR1 SNHLY, CDR2 FYNNEI. The V and J ends lost 0 bases and 3 bases respectively, with 15 bases between them. The sample originates from a study of T cells in Graves' hyperthyroidism and ophthalmopathy. RNA transcripts provided the source from which TCR beta CDR3 regions were amplified. Initially, a first-round RT-PCR of the TCR CDR3 employed the HTBI primer set. TCRdb fed the multiplex PCR reads into MiXCR, producing one record per CDR3 protein. The sample contains about 600,000 distinct CDR3 sequences, about a sixth of which appear only once.

The source material was blood. V usage is TRBV2 and J usage is TRBJ2-1; no firm D call. The TCR originated in a middle-aged woman with Graves' ophthalmopathy. CDR3 in DNA: TGTGCCAGCAGTGAAGCGCTCGCTCTTAGGGACTACAATGAGCAGTTCTTC. Translation gives CASSEALALRDYNEQFF.